Listed here are 15 T cell receptor beta chains from one sample, sequenced in a study of shared clonotypes between healthy human individuals. Only in-frame clones appear in the TCRdb table, and some are missing; sequencing was by immunoSEQ multiplex PCR. This sample has roughly 2.4 million clones, with around 95% found just once. Material: naive CD4+ T cells sorted from blood. Subset: CD45RA+ positively selected. These receptor sequences come from a man aged 18 to 30 in good health.

DNA of the CDR3: TGTGCCATCGGGGGGGCCCCCGATACGCAGTATTTT. Amino acids: CAIGGAPDTQYF. V and J are TRBV10-3 and TRBJ2-3, with TRBD2 as a possible D gene (7 bases). The ends were cut back, 8 bases at V and 6 bases at J, with 12 bases in the middle. The CDR3 spans 12 residues. CDR1 and CDR2 from the germline V gene are ENHRY and SYGVKD.

The chain has TRBV10-3 and TRBJ2-7; 9 positions agree with TRBD2. CDR3 size: 14 residues. Germline V lookup: CDR1 ENHRY, CDR2 SYGVKD. V trimming: 8 bases; J trimming: 5 bases; junction bases outside the gene matches: 10. The CDR3 region has the DNA TGTGCCATCGCCCAGCGGGAGGCATTCCACGAGCAGTACTTC. It encodes CAIAQREAFHEQYF.

The table lists this clone with a count of one. Other DNA sequences in this specimen translate into the identical CDR3. J is TRBJ1-1 and V is TRBV18, with 7 bases that match TRBD1. Germline-derived CDR1 and CDR2 are KGHSH and LQKENI. J lost 1 base, V lost 0 bases, and 5 bases had no gene match. There are 16 residues in the CDR3. CDR3 sequence: CASSPPSGGANTEAFF. In DNA, the CDR3 is TGTGCCAGCTCACCACCTTCAGGGGGGGCGAACACTGAAGCTTTCTTT.

The chain carries TRBV18 and TRBJ1-2; possibly TRBD1 for D (6 bases). The CDR3 is made up of 16 amino acids. The V end lost 1 base, the J end lost 6 bases, and 18 bases lay between the germline ends. From germline, CDR1 is KGHSH and CDR2 LQKENI. CDR3 loop: CASSPLPTTGFDGYTF. The CDR3 nucleotides are TGTGCCAGCTCACCACTACCGACTACAGGGTTCGATGGCTACACCTTC.

The V gene is TRBV5-4, the J gene TRBJ1-1; the D is unclear. V lost 0 bases, J lost 6 bases, and 9 bases lay in between. Germline V gene lookup returns CDR1 SGHNT and CDR2 YYREEE (reference sequence). This CDR3 has 13 residues. CDR3 in DNA: TGTGCCAGCAGCTTGGAGCATCAGGCTGAAGCTTTCTTT. Translating gives CASSLEHQAEAFF.

The chain couples TRBV6-5 to TRBJ1-2, with 7 bases identical to TRBD1. CDR3 size: 15 residues. Trimming cost V 5 bases and J 4 bases; bases outside gene matches: 10. Germline lookup yields CDR1 MNHEY and CDR2 SVGAGI. CDR3 sequence: CASSRSGQSIYGYTF. As DNA, the CDR3 is TGTGCCAGCAGTCGCTCGGGACAGTCGATCTATGGCTACACCTTC.

J is TRBJ2-7 and V is TRBV18; D remains unclear. The CDR3 totals 14 residues. V was clipped by 2 bases and J by 2 bases, with 10 bases between them. In germline, CDR1 is KGHSH, CDR2 LQKENI. DNA for the CDR3: TGTGCCAGCTCACCAGACACTTCGGCCTACGAGCAGTACTTC. Translation: CASSPDTSAYEQYF.

The V and J genes are TRBV6-5 and TRBJ2-7, with 8 bases that match TRBD1. The V gene end was trimmed by 6 bases and the J gene end by 4 bases; junction bases not matched to a gene: 8. Per germline, CDR1 MNHEY and CDR2 SVGAGI. The length of the CDR3 is 14 residues. Here the CDR3 DNA reads TGTGCCAGCAGCCTGGACAGGGTAAGGTACGAGCAGTACTTC. It translates to CASSLDRVRYEQYF.

This sequence joins TRBV6-5 and TRBJ1-2; D unclear. The CDR3 is 13 residues long. Germline V gives CDR1 MNHEY, CDR2 SVGAGI. V gave up 2 bases and J gave up 7 bases, with 11 bases separating them. CDR3 residues: CASSYAGTGGYTF. Written as DNA, the CDR3 is TGTGCCAGCAGTTACGCAGGAACGGGTGGCTACACCTTC.

The chain couples TRBV18 to TRBJ2-1, with 7 bases fitting TRBD2. CDR3 length: 16 amino acids. Trimming cost V 1 base and J 3 bases; bases outside gene matches: 6. The germline V gene has CDR1 KGHSH and CDR2 LQKENI. The CDR3 sequence: CASSPRLADHYNEQFF. The CDR3, as DNA: TGTGCCAGCTCACCACGTCTAGCGGACCACTACAATGAGCAGTTCTTC.

V gene TRBV30 combines with J gene TRBJ1-6; the D gene is possibly TRBD1 (6 bases). Germline V gene data show CDR1 as GTSNPN and CDR2 as SVGIG (reference sequence). The CDR3 is made up of 12 amino acids. V shed 5 bases and J shed 13 bases, with 15 bases lying between them. Here the CDR3 DNA reads TGTGCCTGGGGGGACACTATAAGCCCCCTCCACTTT. It specifies CAWGDTISPLHF.

The V call is TRBV11-1, the J call TRBJ1-1, with D unresolved. There are 13 residues in the CDR3. Germline values: CDR1 SGHAT, CDR2 FQDESV (reference sequence). V was clipped by 2 bases and J by 6 bases, with 10 bases between them. The DNA of the CDR3 is TGTGCCAGCAGCTTAATCCTTGGGGCTGAAGCTTTCTTT. This codes for CASSLILGAEAFF.

This clone was detected once. This chain connects TRBV6-1 to TRBJ1-2; tentatively, D is TRBD1 (5 bases). The V gene lost 4 bases and the J gene lost 1 base, with 10 bases spanning the gap. Germline assignment: CDR1 MNHNS and CDR2 SASEGT. The CDR3 has 14 residues. CDR3 bases: TGTGCCAGCAGTGGCCAGGGTAGTAACTATGGCTACACCTTC. Protein: CASSGQGSNYGYTF.

CDR3 sequence: CASSEFTQPYTF. CDR3 DNA: TGTGCCAGCAGTGAATTCACACAGCCTTACACCTTC. The chain is built from TRBV25-1 and TRBJ1-2; no clear D gene. The CDR3 runs to 12 residues. Trimming stripped 1 base from V and 11 bases from J, with 11 bases between. Germline V gene sequence: CDR1 MGHDK, CDR2 SYGVNS.

V gene TRBV25-1 combines with J gene TRBJ2-1; D gene uncertain. Trimming took 1 base from V and 7 from J, leaving 11 bases between them. CDR1 is MGHDK and CDR2 is SYGVNS in the germline V gene. The CDR3 spans 14 residues. The chain's CDR3 is CASSEFRALNEQFF. Here the CDR3 DNA reads TGTGCCAGCAGTGAATTTAGGGCCTTAAATGAGCAGTTCTTC.